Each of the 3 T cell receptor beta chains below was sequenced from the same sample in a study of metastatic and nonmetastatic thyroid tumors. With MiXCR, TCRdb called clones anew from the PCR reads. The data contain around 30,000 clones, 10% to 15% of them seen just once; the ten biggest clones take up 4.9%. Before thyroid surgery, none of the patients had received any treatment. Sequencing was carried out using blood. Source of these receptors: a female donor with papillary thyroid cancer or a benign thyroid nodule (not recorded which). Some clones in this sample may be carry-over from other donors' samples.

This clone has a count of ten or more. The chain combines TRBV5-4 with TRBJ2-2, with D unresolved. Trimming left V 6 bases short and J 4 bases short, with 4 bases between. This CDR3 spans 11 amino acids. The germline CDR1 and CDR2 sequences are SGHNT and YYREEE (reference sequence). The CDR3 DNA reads TGTGCCAGCACTAGCACCGGGGAGCTGTTTTTT. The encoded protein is CASTSTGELFF.

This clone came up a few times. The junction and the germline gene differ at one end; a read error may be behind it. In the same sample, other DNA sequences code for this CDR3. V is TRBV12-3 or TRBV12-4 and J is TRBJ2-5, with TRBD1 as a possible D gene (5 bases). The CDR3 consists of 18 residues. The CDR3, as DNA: TGTGCCAGTACCCGCGGCTCTTATACCTACAGGTACCAAGAGACCCAGTACTTT. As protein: CASTRGSYTYRYQETQYF.

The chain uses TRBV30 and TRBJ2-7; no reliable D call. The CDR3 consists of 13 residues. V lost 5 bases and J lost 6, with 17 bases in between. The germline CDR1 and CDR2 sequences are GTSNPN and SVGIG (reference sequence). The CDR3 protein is CAWSPGQIGEQYF. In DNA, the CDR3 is TGTGCCTGGTCCCCGGGCCAGATCGGCGAGCAGTACTTC.